This TCR beta chain was sequenced for a study of OX40 agonist ivuxolimab in advanced cancers. Study as a whole: Eligibility rules accepted prior anti-PD-1, anti-PD-L1 or anti-CTLA-4 therapy, and 35% to 40% had some. Study conclusions and caveats: CD8+ T cells were the subset that, on average, had more expanded clones than CD4+.

There are a few counts of this clone. Antigen: not known. TCRdb's table, derived via immunoSEQ multiplex PCR, lists solely in-frame clones and lacks some. The sample has more than 50,000 clones, 86% seen once. There are 14 residues in the CDR3. Germline CDR1 KGHSH, CDR2 LQKENI. Between the trimmed V and J ends, which lost 0 bases and 5 bases, there was a span of 11 bases. The J gene is TRBJ2-7, the V gene TRBV18; no clear D. The material was CD4+ or CD8+ T cells sorted from blood, obtained in a trial of the OX40 agonist ivuxolimab. This receptor was taken from an adult with an advanced solid tumor such as melanoma, head and neck, liver or kidney cancer. CDR3 loop: CASSPPGTANEQYF. The DNA for the CDR3 is TGTGCCAGCTCACCACCGGGAACAGCAAACGAGCAGTACTTC.